This section outlines one TCR beta chain sequence together with its context. This CDR3 is built from 15 residues. Between the trimmed V and J ends, which lost 5 bases and 5 bases, there was a span of 18 bases. Germline assignment: CDR1 SGHTA and CDR2 FQGNSA. This sample is drawn from a study of blood T cell repertoires in COVID-19. The protocol was immunoSEQ multiplex PCR, while the TCRdb copy is restricted to in-frame clones and leaves out a portion. Counted here are around 250,000 clones, 86% occurring once; the ten biggest clones make up about 3%. The sequence derives from a woman aged 25 to 39 with active or convalescent COVID-19. The chain is built from TRBV7-2 and TRBJ1-1, with D unresolved. The sample comprised peripheral blood. CDR3 in DNA: TGTGCCAGCAGCACAAGAGGGCAGCGCGGGACTGAAGCTTTCTTT. Translating it yields CASSTRGQRGTEAFF.